The rows below give T cell receptor beta chains drawn from one sample of a study of cytomegalovirus exposure and HLA in healthy donors. Using immunoSEQ multiplex PCR, the repertoire was profiled, and TCRdb retains in-frame clones only, with some absent. The sample includes roughly 110,000 clones, over 65% of them seen just once. The material sequenced was PBMCs. These receptor sequences come from a woman aged 40 to 50 in good health and CMV-seropositive. The CDR3 runs from the conserved cysteine through the conserved F or W. Size values are once, few and many counts, or a class for expanded clones, and some rows have none.

cdr3_length j_call clone_size v_call cdr3_aa
12 TRBJ2-7 once TRBV21-1 CASRQSRRGGPF
13 TRBJ2-7 . TRBV29-1 CSVARQISYEQYF
16 TRBJ2-5 few TRBV19 CASSIGRPGYRETQYF
13 TRBJ2-1 . TRBV9 CATGGAGGNEQFF
17 TRBJ2-6 once TRBV10-3 CAISDPGLSSGANVLTF
13 TRBJ1-6 . TRBV30 CAWSAGHRSPLHF
14 TRBJ1-1 once TRBV6-5 CASSPQGVTFEAFF
15 TRBJ2-7 . TRBV9 CASSVSGTTSYEQYF
14 TRBJ2-3 . TRBV9 CASSVVQGHDTQYF
14 TRBJ2-7 . TRBV6-5 CASSPSGHASEQYF
13 TRBJ1-2 few TRBV29-1 CSVGVAGNYGYTF
17 TRBJ2-5 few TRBV2 CASSVWVAGGWEETQYF
13 TRBJ1-1 . TRBV6-4 CASSVTVNTEAFF
17 TRBJ1-4 . TRBV7-2 CASSYDGRAATNEKLFF
16 TRBJ2-1 . TRBV5-6 CASSLLAGGAYNEQFF
15 TRBJ2-7 . TRBV5-1 CASSFGAGGSYEQYF
16 TRBJ1-2 . TRBV18 CASSPPPGHALYGYTF
11 TRBJ2-7 few TRBV29-1 CSTRTEDEQYF
13 TRBJ2-1 once TRBV18 CASSSDRDNEQFF
13 TRBJ1-1 . TRBV6-6 CASSPGTYGEAFF
14 TRBJ2-7 . TRBV27 CASSFADTSYEQYF
15 TRBJ2-1 few TRBV10-3 CAIRQTGGADNEQFF